These 12 T cell receptor beta chains originate from one sample sequenced in a study of T-cell memory formation after mild COVID-19 (dated by TCRdb to about 2021). Library preparation was by 5' RACE. Sequencing relied on an Illumina NovaSeq 6000. TCRdb ran its own pipeline on the public reads, namely fastp trimming at Q25 and MiXCR clone calling, and kept in-frame beta chains. Each CDR3 protein gets just one entry, which takes the most common genes and DNA from the rows behind it. Within this sample are 500,000 to 600,000 distinct CDR3 sequences, with about 20% of them counted one time only. In total, the top ten clones hold around 12% of the sample. Sequencing was done on a sample of PBMCs or a T cell subset sorted from them (not recorded which). Every receptor here comes from an adult woman who had mild COVID-19 (a few samples of this study predate the infection). The sample titles of this study are shuffled in the database, so cell type and time point are left out; the donor was told from shared clones.

V gene TRBV14 combines with J gene TRBJ2-7; 11 bases line up with TRBD2. Trimming removed 1 base from V and 3 bases from J; junction bases left unmatched: 11. The CDR3 covers 18 residues. The V gene's germline CDR1 is SGHDN and CDR2 FVKESK. The CDR3 DNA reads as TGTGCCAGCAGCCAAGGCCGAACGGGACTAGCGGTTAACTACGAGCAGTACTTC. Translated: CASSQGRTGLAVNYEQYF.

This clonotype has just a few counts. The chain joins TRBV3-1 to TRBJ2-3, with D uncertain. This CDR3 is built from 14 residues. The V and J ends lost 3 bases and 0 bases respectively, with 7 bases between them. Germline-derived CDR1 and CDR2 are LGHDT and YNNKEL (reference sequence). For the CDR3, the DNA is TGTGCCAGCAGCCAGATTACTAGCACAGATACGCAGTATTTT. Translating it yields CASSQITSTDTQYF.

The chain couples TRBV6-5 to TRBJ2-5; 15 bases line up with TRBD2. The germline gives CDR1 MNHEY, CDR2 SVGAGI. The length of the CDR3 is 17 residues. V lost 11 bases and J lost 1; bases outside the gene matches: 11. The CDR3: CAGLGLAGGPRQETQYF. CDR3 bases: TGTGCCGGACTAGGACTAGCGGGAGGGCCCCGCCAAGAGACCCAGTACTTC.

This clonotype was detected only a few times. The chain joins TRBV29-1 to TRBJ2-7; TRBD1 aligns across 8 bases. Trimming at V came to 6 bases and at J to 2 bases, leaving 9 bases not matched to a gene. The CDR3 is made up of 14 amino acids. Germline V lookup: CDR1 SQVTM, CDR2 ANQGSEA. CDR3 amino acids: CSVASGTGAYEQYF. The DNA of the CDR3 is TGCAGCGTCGCTTCCGGGACAGGAGCCTACGAGCAGTACTTC.

The rearrangement joins TRBV7-9 to TRBJ1-2; a possible D gene is TRBD1 (6 bases). CDR1 and CDR2 from the germline V gene are SEHNR and FQNEAQ (reference sequence). The length of the CDR3 is 11 residues. With 5 bases removed from V and 8 bases from J, the gap between germline ends came to 9 bases. Written as DNA, the CDR3 is TGTGCCAGCAGCCACAGGGAAGGCTACACCTTC. Translation: CASSHREGYTF.

This sequence joins TRBV5-4 and TRBJ2-7; 10 nucleotides agree with TRBD2. CDR3 length equals 15 residues. Trimming cost V 1 base and J 5 bases; bases outside gene matches: 6. Per the germline V gene, CDR1 is SGHNT and CDR2 is YYREEE (reference sequence). CDR3 protein: CASSLKAGGRDEQYF. DNA of the CDR3: TGTGCCAGCAGCTTGAAAGCGGGAGGGCGCGACGAGCAGTACTTC.

V gene TRBV4-2 combines with J gene TRBJ2-1, with TRBD2 matching over 7 bases. The CDR3 extends over 15 amino acids. The J segment lost 9 bases and the V segment lost 1 base, leaving 9 bases of the junction unmatched. CDR1 is LGHNA, CDR2 YNFKEQ, per germline. CDR3 loop: CASSQVGTKAGEQFF. The CDR3 DNA sequence: TGTGCCAGCAGCCAAGTAGGGACTAAAGCGGGTGAGCAGTTCTTC.

This chain uses TRBV19 with TRBJ1-1; 10 bases map to TRBD1. Per germline, CDR1 LNHDA and CDR2 SQIVND (reference sequence). V was pared by 5 bases and J by 4 bases, with 7 bases of the junction left unmatched. This CDR3 spans 15 amino acids. The CDR3 loop reads CASSPDRGQSTEAFF. The CDR3 DNA reads TGTGCCAGTAGTCCCGACAGGGGGCAGAGCACTGAAGCTTTCTTT.

The sample holds a few counts of this clonotype. This rearrangement joins TRBV12-3 or TRBV12-4 to TRBJ2-5, with 11 bases aligning to TRBD2. This CDR3 is 17 amino acids long. The ends lost 0 bases at V and 5 bases at J; junction bases unmatched: 8. CDR3 loop: CASSLALLAGVRETQYF. DNA for the CDR3: TGTGCCAGCAGTTTAGCATTACTAGCGGGAGTAAGGGAGACCCAGTACTTC.

The chain couples TRBV15 to TRBJ2-7; D could derive from TRBD1 or TRBD2 (7 bases each). Germline V gene lookup returns CDR1 LNHNV and CDR2 YYDKDF (reference sequence). This CDR3 is built from 14 residues. V was shortened by 6 bases and J by 9 bases, with 21 bases between the two germline ends. In nucleotides, the CDR3 is TGTGCCACCAGGGGAGGGGGCCCCTCCCCCGGGCAGTACTTC. It codes for CATRGGGPSPGQYF. Supplemented by reference TRBV15 and TRBJ2-7, the full variable domain reads DAMVIQNPRYQVTQFGKPVTLSCSQTLNHNVMYWYQQKSSQAPKLLFHYYDKDFNNEADTPDNFQSRRPNTSFCFLDIRSPGLGDTAMYLCATRGGGPSPGQYFGPGTRLTVT.

This clonotype was counted ten times or more. This chain connects TRBV5-5 to TRBJ1-1; D remains unclear. This CDR3 spans 14 amino acids. V was pared by 4 bases and J by 5 bases, with 15 bases between. Germline CDR1 is SGHKS and CDR2 is YYEKEE (reference sequence). This CDR3 reads CASSPRLSRTEAFF. DNA for the CDR3: TGTGCCAGCAGCCCCCGGCTTTCGCGAACTGAAGCTTTCTTT.

This clonotype appeared a few times. CDR3 sequence (DNA): TGTGCCAGCAGTTATACCGGGACACCCGACAATGAGCAGTTCTTC. Translated: CASSYTGTPDNEQFF. The rearrangement uses TRBV6-6 and TRBJ2-1, with D perhaps matching TRBD1 (6 bases). The CDR3 totals 15 residues. Germline V gene lookup returns CDR1 MNHNY and CDR2 SVGAGI (reference sequence). Trimming left V 3 bases short and J 5 bases short, with 14 bases between.